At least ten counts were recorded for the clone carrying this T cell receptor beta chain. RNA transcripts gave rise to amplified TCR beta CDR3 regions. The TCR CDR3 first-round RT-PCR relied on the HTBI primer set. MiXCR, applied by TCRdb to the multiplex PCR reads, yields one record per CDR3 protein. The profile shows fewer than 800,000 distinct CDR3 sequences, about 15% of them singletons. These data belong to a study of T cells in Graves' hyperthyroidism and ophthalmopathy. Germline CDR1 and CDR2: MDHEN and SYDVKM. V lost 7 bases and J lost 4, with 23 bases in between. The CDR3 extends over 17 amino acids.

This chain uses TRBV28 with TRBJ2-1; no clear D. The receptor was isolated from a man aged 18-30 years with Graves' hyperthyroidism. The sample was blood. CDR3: CASTPRRATSRYNEQFF. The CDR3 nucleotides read TGTGCCAGCACCCCGCGTAGAGCCACCTCAAGATACAATGAGCAGTTCTTC.